This T cell receptor (beta chain) is drawn from a study of blood T cells in healthy people across ages. Study outcomes and limitations: With age, beta diversity per million T cells declined roughly linearly, significantly by approximately 41.

Of note for this clonotype: Its antigen is not identified.

Using a J-beta primer mix together with a sample-barcoded 5' primer, a second PCR was run for about 6 to 12 cycles. CDR3-containing paired-end reads numbering at least 2.5 million came from each sample. Using its own MiXCR run on the 5' RACE reads, TCRdb lists one record per CDR3 protein. This table has around 900,000 distinct CDR3 sequences, 29% appearing once. A minimum of 5 micrograms of total RNA was extracted per sample. Germline V lookup: CDR1 LGHNA, CDR2 YNFKEQ. The CDR3 totals 16 residues. The germline V and J ends were trimmed by 0 bases and 6 bases, with 17 bases remaining between them. The chain has TRBV4-2 and TRBJ1-2; D unresolved. The source is a woman of 80 years or more in good health. The sample was blood. The CDR3 DNA sequence: TGTGCCAGCAGCCAAGAAACGACCCTTTTTTGGGATGGCTACACCTTC. Protein sequence: CASSQETTLFWDGYTF.